Below, 14 T cell receptor beta chains from the same sample are listed, as sequenced in a study of cytomegalovirus exposure and HLA in healthy donors. The protocol was immunoSEQ multiplex PCR, while the TCRdb copy is restricted to in-frame clones and leaves out a portion. The sample records about 140,000 clones, just under 85% being singletons. The sequenced material came from PBMCs. These receptor sequences come from a woman younger than 45 in good health and CMV-seronegative.

V is TRBV4-2 and J is TRBJ2-3, with 14 bases aligning to TRBD2. The CDR3 covers 19 residues. V shed 0 bases, J shed 2 bases, and the junction held 7 bases outside the gene matches. Germline CDR1 LGHNA, CDR2 YNFKEQ. The CDR3, as DNA: TGTGCCAGCAGCCAAGACCCCACGACTAGCGGGGGGGCCACAGATACGCAGTATTTT. Translation: CASSQDPTTSGGATDTQYF.

This clone occurred once. The genes are TRBV11-1 and TRBJ2-1, with D tentatively TRBD1 (5 bases). CDR3 size: 11 residues. Germline lookup yields CDR1 SGHAT and CDR2 FQDESV (reference sequence). The V and J ends lost 3 bases and 9 bases respectively, with 6 bases between them. In DNA form, the CDR3 reads TGTGCCAGCAGCTTCAGGGTTGAGCAGTTCTTC. Its translation is CASSFRVEQFF.

The chain has TRBV19 and TRBJ2-3; D gene ambiguous. V lost 5 bases, J lost 4 bases, and 10 bases lay in between. This CDR3 has 13 amino acids. Germline loops: CDR1 LNHDA, CDR2 SQIVND (reference sequence). The CDR3 nucleotides are TGTGCCAGTAGTGTCCTCCCGGCAGATACGCAGTATTTT. Protein sequence: CASSVLPADTQYF.

The count of this clone is one. V and J are TRBV29-1 and TRBJ1-1; D perhaps matches TRBD1 (6 bases). V lost 3 bases to trimming and J lost 8 bases, with 10 bases between them. Germline CDR1 reads SQVTM; CDR2 reads ANQGSEA. The CDR3 loop spans 11 amino acids. Written as DNA, the CDR3 is TGCAGCGTTGATAACAGGGCCGAAGCTTTCTTT. Protein product: CSVDNRAEAFF.

The rearrangement links TRBV5-8 to TRBJ2-3, with a weak D call TRBD1 (5 bases). The CDR3 runs 15 residues. Deletions cut 4 bases from V and 1 base from J, with 13 bases between. Looked up from germline, CDR1 is SGHTS and CDR2 is YDEGEE. Here the CDR3 DNA reads TGTGCCAGCAGCAACTACCTCAGGGGCACAGATACGCAGTATTTT. It yields the protein CASSNYLRGTDTQYF. Full variable domain (rest looked up from reference TRBV5-8 and TRBJ2-3): EAGVTQSPTHLIKTRGQQATLRCSPISGHTSVYWYQQALGLGLQFLLWYDEGEERNRGNFPPRFSGRQFPNYSSELNVNALELEDSALYLCASSNYLRGTDTQYFGPGTRLTVL.

The V call is TRBV5-6, the J call TRBJ1-6, with 8 bases that match TRBD1. This CDR3 has 15 residues. After removal of 0 bases from V and 9 bases from J, the junction contained 5 bases not matched to a gene. The germline V gene encodes CDR1 SGHDT and CDR2 YYEEEE. CDR3 DNA: TGTGCCAGCAGCTTGGAGACAGGGGCGGGTTCACCCCTCCACTTT. Encoded protein: CASSLETGAGSPLHF. Full variable domain (missing parts from reference TRBV5-6 and TRBJ1-6): DAGVTQSPTHLIKTRGQQVTLRCSPKSGHDTVSWYQQALGQGPQFIFQYYEEEERQRGNFPDRFSGHQFPNYSSELNVNALLLGDSALYLCASSLETGAGSPLHFGNGTRLTVT.

This clone was counted many times. The genes are TRBV7-2 and TRBJ2-6, with TRBD2 matching 8 bases. Germline V lookup: CDR1 SGHTA, CDR2 FQGNSA. V lost 4 bases, J lost 4 bases, and 12 bases stayed unmatched. There are 18 residues in the CDR3. The CDR3 reads CASSSHAGGGIGANVLTF. The CDR3 DNA is TGTGCCAGCAGCTCCCACGCGGGGGGAGGTATCGGGGCCAACGTCCTGACTTTC.

This chain uses TRBV2 with TRBJ2-5, with 14 bases lining up with TRBD2. In germline, CDR1 is SNHLY, CDR2 FYNNEI. This CDR3 comprises 18 residues. V shed 2 bases and J 7 bases; nucleotides not matched to a gene: 12. CDR3 sequence: CASSEIRLAGGQKVTQYF. The CDR3 DNA is TGTGCCAGCAGTGAAATTCGACTAGCGGGGGGGCAAAAGGTGACCCAGTACTTC.

The genes are TRBV28 and TRBJ1-2; maybe TRBD1 (6 bases). Trimming left V 3 bases short and J 7 bases short, with 12 bases between. The CDR3 runs 13 residues. Germline CDR1 reads MDHEN; CDR2 reads SYDVKM. Here the CDR3 DNA reads TGTGCCAGCAGTTTCGACAGGTTTCCTGGCTACACCTTC. As protein: CASSFDRFPGYTF.

The chain combines TRBV19 with TRBJ2-3; weak D call: TRBD1 (5 bases). V was clipped by 1 base and J by 6 bases, with 11 bases between them. The CDR3 runs 14 residues. CDR1 and CDR2 (germline): LNHDA, SQIVND (reference sequence). The CDR3 nucleotides are TGTGCCAGTAGTATAGTTGCAGGGTTGGATACGCAGTATTTT. Encoded protein: CASSIVAGLDTQYF. The variable domain in full, with the rest retrieved from reference TRBV19 and TRBJ2-3, is DGGITQSPKYLFRKEGQNVTLSCEQNLNHDAMYWYRQDPGQGLRLIYYSQIVNDFQKGDIAEGYSVSREKKESFPLTVTSAQKNPTAFYLCASSIVAGLDTQYFGPGTRLTVL.

This chain uses TRBV6-1 with TRBJ2-1, with 9 bases that match TRBD2. This CDR3 has 15 amino acids. Trimming cost V 2 bases and J 5 bases; bases outside gene matches: 4. Germline CDR1 is MNHNS and CDR2 is SASEGT. The CDR3: CASSELAGRDNEQFF. The DNA for the CDR3 is TGTGCCAGCAGTGAACTAGCGGGGCGAGACAATGAGCAGTTCTTC.

The V call is TRBV7-9, the J call TRBJ2-2; D unresolved. The V end lost 1 base, the J end lost 4 bases, and 10 bases lay between the germline ends. This CDR3 region has 15 residues. The germline CDR1 and CDR2 sequences are SEHNR and FQNEAQ (reference sequence). CDR3 amino acids: CASSLGGSGTGELFF. The CDR3 DNA reads as TGTGCCAGCAGCTTAGGAGGATCTGGCACCGGGGAGCTGTTTTTT.

This rearrangement joins TRBV7-2 to TRBJ2-1; TRBD1 matches at 9 bases. This CDR3 is built from 14 residues. V trimming: 4 bases; J trimming: 4 bases; junction bases outside the gene matches: 2. Germline V gives CDR1 SGHTA, CDR2 FQGNSA. CDR3 in DNA: TGTGCCAGCAGCTACAGGGGGCGTTACAATGAGCAGTTCTTC. It codes for CASSYRGRYNEQFF.

This clone was recorded only once. J is TRBJ2-5 and V is TRBV5-6; 10 positions match TRBD1. V shed 5 bases, J shed 5 bases, and the junction held 9 bases outside the gene matches. In germline, CDR1 is SGHDT, CDR2 YYEEEE. This CDR3 has 15 residues. The CDR3 loop is CASRAVGTGAETQYF. The CDR3, as DNA: TGTGCCAGCAGGGCCGTCGGGACAGGGGCCGAGACCCAGTACTTC.